This T cell receptor beta chain emerged from a study of T-cell memory formation after mild COVID-19. In the study overall: TCR clusters were mostly donor specific. Study-wide findings and caveats: Memory cells collected pre-infection included some clones that later responded, suggesting cross-reactive memory joined.

The CDR3 has 15 residues. After removal of 5 bases from V and 1 base from J, the junction contained 4 bases not matched to a gene. CDR1 SGHRS and CDR2 YFSETQ come from the germline V gene. In regard to this clonotype: The antigen remains undetermined.

5'RACE with constant-segment primers yielded barcoded, UMI-tagged TCR alpha and TCR beta cDNA libraries. MiXCR, run by TCRdb on the 5' RACE reads, gives a single entry per CDR3 protein. The table has hundreds of thousands of distinct CDR3 sequences, roughly 17% seen once. V gene TRBV5-1 combines with J gene TRBJ2-2; 8 bases agree with TRBD1. The sequence derives from a man between 18 and 35 years old who had mild COVID-19 (a few samples of this study predate the infection). Cell type and time point are not known. The sequenced sample consisted of PBMCs or a T cell subset sorted from them (not recorded which). This chain's CDR3 is CASRQGAENTGELFF. CDR3 coding DNA: TGCGCCAGCAGGCAGGGGGCAGAGAACACCGGGGAGCTGTTTTTT.